One TCR beta chain is described in this entry. These data come from a study of naive and memory T cell subsets. The beta constant-region primer was an equimolar mix of two oligonucleotides covering TRBC1 and TRBC2. Nested alpha and beta constant-region primers with the SP2 primer drove four PCR rounds on ligated cDNA. The cDNA 3' end received a ligated single-stranded oligonucleotide carrying the SP2 primer and a 12-nucleotide UMI. TCRdb fed the UMI-ligation and nested PCR reads into MiXCR, producing one record per CDR3 protein. The sample shows around 130,000 distinct CDR3 sequences, 36% of them seen only once. This CDR3 region has 14 residues. Germline loops: CDR1 SGDLS, CDR2 YYNGEE. The germline V and J ends were trimmed by 4 bases and 0 bases, with 10 bases remaining between them. CMV status came from CD4+ IFNgamma after overnight CMV lysate stimulation. CD4 T cells were positively selected, then CD8 T cells from the CD4-negative fraction. Cells stained for CD3, CD4, CD8, CD45RA and CD27 were sorted into four subsets.

This receptor was obtained from a human donor in good health. J is TRBJ2-5 and V is TRBV9; D is unresolved. Material: central memory CD4+ T cells from blood. The CDR3 protein is CASSLLADQETQYF. DNA for the CDR3: TGTGCCAGCAGCTTACTGGCGGACCAAGAGACCCAGTACTTC.